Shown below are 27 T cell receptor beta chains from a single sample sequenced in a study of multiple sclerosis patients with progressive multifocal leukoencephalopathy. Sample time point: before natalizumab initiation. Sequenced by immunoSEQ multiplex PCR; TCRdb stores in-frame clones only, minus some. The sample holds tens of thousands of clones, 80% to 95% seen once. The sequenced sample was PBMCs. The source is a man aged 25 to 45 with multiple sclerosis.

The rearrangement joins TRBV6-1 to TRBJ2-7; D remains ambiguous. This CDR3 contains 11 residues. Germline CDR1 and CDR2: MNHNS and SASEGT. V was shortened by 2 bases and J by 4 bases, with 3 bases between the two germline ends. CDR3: CASSERYEQYV. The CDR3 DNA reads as TGTGCCAGCAGTGAAAGGTACGAGCAGTACGTC.

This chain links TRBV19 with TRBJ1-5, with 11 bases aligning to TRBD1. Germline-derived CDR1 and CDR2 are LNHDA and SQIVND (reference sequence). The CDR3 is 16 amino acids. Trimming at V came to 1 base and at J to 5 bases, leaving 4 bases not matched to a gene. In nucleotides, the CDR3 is TGTGCCAGTAGTATAGGGGGACAGGGGGTCTATCAGCCCCAGCATTTT. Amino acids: CASSIGGQGVYQPQHF.

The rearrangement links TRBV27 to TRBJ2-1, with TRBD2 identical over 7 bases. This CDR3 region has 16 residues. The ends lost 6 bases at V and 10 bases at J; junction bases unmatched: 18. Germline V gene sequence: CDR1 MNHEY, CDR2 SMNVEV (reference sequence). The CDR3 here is CASSPTAPSGGGEQFF. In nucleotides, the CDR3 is TGTGCCAGCAGCCCGACGGCCCCTAGCGGCGGTGGGGAGCAGTTCTTC.

CDR3 sequence reads: CASSDEGLAPSEQFF. The CDR3 nucleotides read TGTGCCAGCAGTGACGAAGGACTAGCGCCTTCCGAGCAGTTCTTC. V and J are TRBV2 and TRBJ2-1; 9 bases are a match to TRBD2. J was trimmed by 10 bases and V by 3 bases; bases with no gene match: 10. The germline V gene has CDR1 SNHLY and CDR2 FYNNEI. CDR3 length: 15 residues.

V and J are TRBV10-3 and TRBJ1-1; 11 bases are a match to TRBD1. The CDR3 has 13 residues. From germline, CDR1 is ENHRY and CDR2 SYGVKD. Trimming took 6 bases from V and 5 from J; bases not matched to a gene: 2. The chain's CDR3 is CAIRRDRGTEAFF. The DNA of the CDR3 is TGTGCCATCAGGAGGGACAGGGGGACTGAAGCTTTCTTT.

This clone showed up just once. Here the CDR3 DNA reads TGTGCCAGCAGTTGGGGGGGAACTGAAGCTTTCTTT. As protein: CASSWGGTEAFF. The rearrangement uses TRBV27 and TRBJ1-1, with a tentative D call TRBD1 (5 bases). V was trimmed by 4 bases and J by 5 bases, leaving 8 bases between them. Germline V gene sequence: CDR1 MNHEY, CDR2 SMNVEV (reference sequence). The CDR3 covers 12 residues.

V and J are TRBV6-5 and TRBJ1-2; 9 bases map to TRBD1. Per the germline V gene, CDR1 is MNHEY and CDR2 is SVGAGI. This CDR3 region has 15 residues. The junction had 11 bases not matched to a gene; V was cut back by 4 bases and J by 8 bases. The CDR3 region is CASSSGDRGGNGYTF. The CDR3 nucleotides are TGTGCCAGCAGTTCAGGCGACAGGGGGGGAAACGGCTACACCTTC.

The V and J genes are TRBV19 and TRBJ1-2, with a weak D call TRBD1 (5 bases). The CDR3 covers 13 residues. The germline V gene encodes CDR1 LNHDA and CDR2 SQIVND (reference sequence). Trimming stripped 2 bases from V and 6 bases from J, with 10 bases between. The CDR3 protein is CASSIQGWDGYTF. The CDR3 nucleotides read TGTGCCAGTAGTATACAGGGTTGGGATGGCTACACCTTC.

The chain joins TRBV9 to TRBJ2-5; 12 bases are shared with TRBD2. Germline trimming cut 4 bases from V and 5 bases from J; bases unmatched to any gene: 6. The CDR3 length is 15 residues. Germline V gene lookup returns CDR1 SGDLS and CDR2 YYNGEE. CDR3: CASSLQGTSGETQYF. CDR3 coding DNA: TGTGCCAGCAGCCTCCAAGGGACTAGCGGGGAGACCCAGTACTTC.

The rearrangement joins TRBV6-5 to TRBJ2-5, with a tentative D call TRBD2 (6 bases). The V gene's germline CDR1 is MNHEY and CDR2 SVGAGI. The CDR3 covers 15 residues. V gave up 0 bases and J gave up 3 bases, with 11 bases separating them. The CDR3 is CASSYSLRGKETQYF. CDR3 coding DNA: TGTGCCAGCAGTTACTCCCTCCGGGGGAAAGAGACCCAGTACTTC.

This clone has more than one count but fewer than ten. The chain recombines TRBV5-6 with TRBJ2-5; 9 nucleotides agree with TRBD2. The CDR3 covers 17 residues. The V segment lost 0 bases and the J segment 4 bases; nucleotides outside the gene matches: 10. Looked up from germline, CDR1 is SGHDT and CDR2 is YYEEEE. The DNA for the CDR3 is TGTGCCAGCAGCTTGGAGTGGCGGGAGGGCCTAGGAGAGACCCAGTACTTC. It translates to CASSLEWREGLGETQYF.

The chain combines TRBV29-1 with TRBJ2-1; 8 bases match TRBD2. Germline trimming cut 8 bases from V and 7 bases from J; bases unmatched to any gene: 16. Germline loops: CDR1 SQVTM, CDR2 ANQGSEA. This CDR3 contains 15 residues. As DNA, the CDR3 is TGCAGCTTTCGCAGCCAAGCGGGAGTCTGGAATGAGCAGTTCTTC. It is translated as CSFRSQAGVWNEQFF.

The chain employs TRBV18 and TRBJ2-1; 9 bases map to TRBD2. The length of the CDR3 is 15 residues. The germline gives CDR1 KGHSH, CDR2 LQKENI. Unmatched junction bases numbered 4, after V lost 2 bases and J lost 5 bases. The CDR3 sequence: CASSPVLAGNNEQFF. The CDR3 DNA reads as TGTGCCAGCTCACCAGTACTAGCGGGTAACAATGAGCAGTTCTTC.

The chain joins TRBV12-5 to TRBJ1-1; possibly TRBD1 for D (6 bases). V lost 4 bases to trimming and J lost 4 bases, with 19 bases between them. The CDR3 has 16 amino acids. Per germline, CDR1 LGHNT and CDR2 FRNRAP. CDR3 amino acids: CASGWGAQGRGTEAFF. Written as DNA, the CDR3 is TGTGCTAGTGGTTGGGGAGCTCAGGGGAGGGGCACTGAAGCTTTCTTT.

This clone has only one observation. The chain's CDR3 is CASSPLRQGLNTGELFF. As DNA, the CDR3 is TGTGCCAGCTCACCTCTTCGACAGGGGCTTAACACCGGGGAGCTGTTTTTT. V gene TRBV18 combines with J gene TRBJ2-2; 8 bases agree with TRBD1. V trimming: 3 bases; J trimming: 2 bases; junction bases outside the gene matches: 8. The CDR3 length is 17 residues. Per germline, CDR1 KGHSH and CDR2 LQKENI.

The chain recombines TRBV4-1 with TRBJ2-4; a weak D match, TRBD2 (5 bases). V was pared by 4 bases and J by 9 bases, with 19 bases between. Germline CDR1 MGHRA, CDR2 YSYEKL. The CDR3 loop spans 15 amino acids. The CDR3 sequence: CASSRSLEVKGIQYF. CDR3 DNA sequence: TGCGCCAGCAGCCGCTCCTTGGAGGTGAAGGGCATTCAGTACTTC.

The CDR3 protein is CASSQGSGGRGEQYF. In DNA form, the CDR3 reads TGCGCCAGCAGCCAGGGCTCTGGCGGGAGAGGGGAGCAGTACTTC. This chain uses TRBV4-3 with TRBJ2-7; 7 bases match TRBD2. CDR1 and CDR2 from the germline V gene are LGHNA and YSLEER. V dropped 3 bases and J dropped 7; count of bases not matched to a gene: 12. The CDR3 has 15 amino acids.

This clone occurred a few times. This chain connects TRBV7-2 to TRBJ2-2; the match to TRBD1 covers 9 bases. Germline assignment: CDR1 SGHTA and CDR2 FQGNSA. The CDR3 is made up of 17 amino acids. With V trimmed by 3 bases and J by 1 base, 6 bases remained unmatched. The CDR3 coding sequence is TGTGCCAGCAGCTTTGTCGTGGGACAGGGGAACACCGGGGAGCTGTTTTTT. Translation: CASSFVVGQGNTGELFF.

CDR3: CASSQSSRGSYEQYF. CDR3 coding DNA: TGCGCCAGCAGCCAGTCGTCGAGGGGATCCTACGAGCAGTACTTC. This sequence joins TRBV4-3 and TRBJ2-7; the D gene could be TRBD1 or TRBD2 (5 bases each). V dropped 3 bases and J dropped 1 base, with 13 bases sitting between them. Germline loops: CDR1 LGHNA, CDR2 YSLEER. The CDR3 totals 15 residues.

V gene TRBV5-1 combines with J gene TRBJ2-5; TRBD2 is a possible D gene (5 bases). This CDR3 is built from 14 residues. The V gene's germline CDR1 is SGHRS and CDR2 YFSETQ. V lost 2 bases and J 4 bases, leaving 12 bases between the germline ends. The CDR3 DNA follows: TGCGCCAGCAGCTTTGGACGACGGGGAGAGACCCAGTACTTC. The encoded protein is CASSFGRRGETQYF.

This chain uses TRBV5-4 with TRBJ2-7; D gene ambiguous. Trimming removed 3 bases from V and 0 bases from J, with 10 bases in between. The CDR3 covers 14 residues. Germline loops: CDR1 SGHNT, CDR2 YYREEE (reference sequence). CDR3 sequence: CASSSTSFSYEQYF. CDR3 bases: TGTGCCAGCAGCTCAACGTCATTCTCCTACGAGCAGTACTTC.

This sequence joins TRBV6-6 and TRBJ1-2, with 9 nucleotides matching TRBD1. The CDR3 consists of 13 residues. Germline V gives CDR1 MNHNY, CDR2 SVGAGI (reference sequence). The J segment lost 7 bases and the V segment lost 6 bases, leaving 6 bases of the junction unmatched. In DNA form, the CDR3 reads TGTGCCAGCAGGGAAACAGGGGGCTCTGGCTACACCTTC. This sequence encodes CASRETGGSGYTF.

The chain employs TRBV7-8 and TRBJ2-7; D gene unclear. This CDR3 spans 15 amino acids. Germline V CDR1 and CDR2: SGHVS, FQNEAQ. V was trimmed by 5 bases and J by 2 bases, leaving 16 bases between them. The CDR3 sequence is CASSPARTAPYEQYF. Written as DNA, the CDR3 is TGTGCCAGCAGCCCGGCCCGCACAGCCCCCTACGAGCAGTACTTC.

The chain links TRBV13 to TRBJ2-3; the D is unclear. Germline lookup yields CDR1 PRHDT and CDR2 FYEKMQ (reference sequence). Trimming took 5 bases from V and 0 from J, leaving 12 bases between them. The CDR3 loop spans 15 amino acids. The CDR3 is CASSPRPRSTDTQYF. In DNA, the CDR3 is TGTGCCAGCAGCCCCCGCCCGAGAAGCACAGATACGCAGTATTTT.

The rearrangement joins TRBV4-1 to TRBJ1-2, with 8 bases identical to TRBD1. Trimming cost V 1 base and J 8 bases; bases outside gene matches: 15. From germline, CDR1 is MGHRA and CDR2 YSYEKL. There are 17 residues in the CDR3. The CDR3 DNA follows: TGCGCCAGCAGCCAAGGACCGACAGGGGCGCTCTCGGGAGGCTACACCTTC. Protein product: CASSQGPTGALSGGYTF.

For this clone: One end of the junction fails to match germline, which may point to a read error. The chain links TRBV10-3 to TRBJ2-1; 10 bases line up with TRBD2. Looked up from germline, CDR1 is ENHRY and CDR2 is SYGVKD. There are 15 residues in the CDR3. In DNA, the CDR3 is TGTGCCATCGGTGAACTAGCGGGATCCTACAATGAGCAGTTCTTC. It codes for CAIGELAGSYNEQFF.

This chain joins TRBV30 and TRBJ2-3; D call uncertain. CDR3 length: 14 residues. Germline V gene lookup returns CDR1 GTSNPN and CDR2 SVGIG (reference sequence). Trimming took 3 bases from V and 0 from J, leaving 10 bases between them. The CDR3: CAWRRGPSTDTQYF. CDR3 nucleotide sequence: TGTGCCTGGAGAAGAGGCCCTAGCACAGATACGCAGTATTTT.